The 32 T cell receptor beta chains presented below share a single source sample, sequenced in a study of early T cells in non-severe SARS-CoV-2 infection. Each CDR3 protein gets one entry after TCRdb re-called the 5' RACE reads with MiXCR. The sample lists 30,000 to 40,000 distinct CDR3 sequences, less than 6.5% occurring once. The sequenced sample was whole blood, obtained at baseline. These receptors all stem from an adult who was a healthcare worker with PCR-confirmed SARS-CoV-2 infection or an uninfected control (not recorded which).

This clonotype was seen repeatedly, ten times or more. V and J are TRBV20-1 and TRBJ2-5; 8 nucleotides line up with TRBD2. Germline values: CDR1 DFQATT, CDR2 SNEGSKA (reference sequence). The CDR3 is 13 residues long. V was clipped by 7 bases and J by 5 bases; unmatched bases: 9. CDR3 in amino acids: CSGAGEFEETQYF. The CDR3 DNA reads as TGCAGTGGAGCGGGAGAGTTCGAGGAGACCCAGTACTTC.

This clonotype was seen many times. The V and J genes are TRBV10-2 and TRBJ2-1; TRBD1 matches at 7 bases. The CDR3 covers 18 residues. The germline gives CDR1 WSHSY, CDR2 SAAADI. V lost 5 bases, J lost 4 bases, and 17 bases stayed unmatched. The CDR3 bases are TGCGCCAGCAGTAGACAGGGCCAAACCGGAGCTGCGTACAATGAGCAGTTCTTC. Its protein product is CASSRQGQTGAAYNEQFF.

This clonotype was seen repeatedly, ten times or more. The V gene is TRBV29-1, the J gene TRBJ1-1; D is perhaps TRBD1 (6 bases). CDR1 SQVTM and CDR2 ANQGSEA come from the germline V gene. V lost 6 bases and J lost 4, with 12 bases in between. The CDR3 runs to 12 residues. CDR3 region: CSVLQGGTEAFF. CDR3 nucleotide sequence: TGCAGCGTACTACAGGGAGGCACTGAAGCTTTCTTT.

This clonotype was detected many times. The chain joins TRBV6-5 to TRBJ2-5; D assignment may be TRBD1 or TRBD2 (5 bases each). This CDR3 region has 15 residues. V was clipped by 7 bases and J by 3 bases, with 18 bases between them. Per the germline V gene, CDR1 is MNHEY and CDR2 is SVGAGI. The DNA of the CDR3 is TGTGCCAGCAACTCCCGCAGGATGGGGGAAGAGACCCAGTACTTC. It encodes CASNSRRMGEETQYF.

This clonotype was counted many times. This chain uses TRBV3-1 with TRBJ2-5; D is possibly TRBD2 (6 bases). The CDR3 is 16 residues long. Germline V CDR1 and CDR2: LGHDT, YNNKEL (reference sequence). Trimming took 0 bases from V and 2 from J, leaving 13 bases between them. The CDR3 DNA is TGTGCCAGCAGCCAAGATCGGGAGAGGGGACAAGAGACCCAGTACTTC. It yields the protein CASSQDRERGQETQYF.

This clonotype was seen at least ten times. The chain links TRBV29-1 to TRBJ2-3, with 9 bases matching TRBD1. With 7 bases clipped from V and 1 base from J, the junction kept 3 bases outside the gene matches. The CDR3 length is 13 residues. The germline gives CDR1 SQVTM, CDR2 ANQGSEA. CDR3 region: CSARTGGTDTQYF. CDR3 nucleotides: TGCAGCGCCCGGACAGGGGGCACAGATACGCAGTATTTT.

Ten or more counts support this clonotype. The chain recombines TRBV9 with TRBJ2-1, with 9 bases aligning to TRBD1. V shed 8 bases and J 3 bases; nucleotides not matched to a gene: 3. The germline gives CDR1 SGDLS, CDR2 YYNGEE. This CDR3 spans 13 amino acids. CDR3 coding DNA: TGTGCCAGTGGACAGGGGAACTACAATGAGCAGTTCTTC. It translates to CASGQGNYNEQFF.

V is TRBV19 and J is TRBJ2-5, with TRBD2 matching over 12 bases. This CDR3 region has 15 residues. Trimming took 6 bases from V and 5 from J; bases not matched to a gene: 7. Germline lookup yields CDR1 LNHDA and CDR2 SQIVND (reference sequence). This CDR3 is CASSPTSGSFETQYF. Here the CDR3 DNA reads TGTGCCAGTAGCCCGACTAGCGGGAGCTTTGAGACCCAGTACTTC.

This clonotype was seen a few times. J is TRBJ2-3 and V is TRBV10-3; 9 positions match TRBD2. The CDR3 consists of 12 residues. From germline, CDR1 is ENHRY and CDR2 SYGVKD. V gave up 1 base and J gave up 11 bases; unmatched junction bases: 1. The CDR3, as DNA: TGTGCCATCAGTGAGTGGACTAGCGAGCAGTATTTT. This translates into CAISEWTSEQYF.

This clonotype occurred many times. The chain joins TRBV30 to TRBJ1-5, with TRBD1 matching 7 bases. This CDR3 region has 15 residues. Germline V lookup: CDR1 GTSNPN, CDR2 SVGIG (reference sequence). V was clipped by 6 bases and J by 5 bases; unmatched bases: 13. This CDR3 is CACSRGGTADQPQHF. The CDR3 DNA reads TGTGCCTGTTCCCGCGGCGGGACAGCTGATCAGCCCCAGCATTTT.

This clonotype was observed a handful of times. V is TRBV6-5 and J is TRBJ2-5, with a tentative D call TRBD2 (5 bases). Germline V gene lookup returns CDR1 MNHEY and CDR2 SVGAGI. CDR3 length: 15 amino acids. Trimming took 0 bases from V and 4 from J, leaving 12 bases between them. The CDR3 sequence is CASSYSLEVSETQYF. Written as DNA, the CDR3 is TGTGCCAGCAGTTACTCGTTGGAGGTGTCAGAGACCCAGTACTTC.

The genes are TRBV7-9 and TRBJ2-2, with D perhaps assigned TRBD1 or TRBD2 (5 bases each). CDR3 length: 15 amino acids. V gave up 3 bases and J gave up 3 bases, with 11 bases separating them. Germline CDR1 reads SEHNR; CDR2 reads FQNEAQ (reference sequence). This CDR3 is CASSFRDGYTGELFF. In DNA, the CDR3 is TGTGCCAGCAGCTTTCGGGACGGTTACACCGGGGAGCTGTTTTTT.

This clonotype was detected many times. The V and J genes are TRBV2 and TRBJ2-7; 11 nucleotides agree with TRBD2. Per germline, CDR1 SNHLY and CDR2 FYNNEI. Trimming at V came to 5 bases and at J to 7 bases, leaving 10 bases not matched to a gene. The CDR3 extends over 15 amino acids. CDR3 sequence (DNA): TGTGCCAGCAGTCTTAGCGGGAGGGCCCAGGGTGAGCAGTACTTC. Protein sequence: CASSLSGRAQGEQYF.

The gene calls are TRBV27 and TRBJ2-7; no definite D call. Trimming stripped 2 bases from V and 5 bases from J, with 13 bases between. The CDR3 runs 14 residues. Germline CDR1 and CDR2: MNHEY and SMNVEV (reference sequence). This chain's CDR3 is CASSLSVRLNEQYF. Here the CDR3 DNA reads TGTGCCAGCAGTTTAAGTGTCCGGCTAAACGAGCAGTACTTC.

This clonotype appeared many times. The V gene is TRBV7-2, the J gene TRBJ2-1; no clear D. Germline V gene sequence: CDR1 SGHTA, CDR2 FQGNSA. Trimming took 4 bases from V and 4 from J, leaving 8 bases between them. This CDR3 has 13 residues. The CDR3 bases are TGTGCCAGCAGCTCGGACCCGTACAATGAGCAGTTCTTC. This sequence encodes CASSSDPYNEQFF.

Written as DNA, the CDR3 is TGTGCCAGCAGTTTATATGACAGTCGCAATCAGCCCCAGCATTTT. As protein: CASSLYDSRNQPQHF. V and J are TRBV28 and TRBJ1-5; maybe TRBD1 (5 bases). The V gene's germline CDR1 is MDHEN and CDR2 SYDVKM. The CDR3 is 15 amino acids. The V end lost 1 base, the J end lost 2 bases, and 9 bases lay between the germline ends.

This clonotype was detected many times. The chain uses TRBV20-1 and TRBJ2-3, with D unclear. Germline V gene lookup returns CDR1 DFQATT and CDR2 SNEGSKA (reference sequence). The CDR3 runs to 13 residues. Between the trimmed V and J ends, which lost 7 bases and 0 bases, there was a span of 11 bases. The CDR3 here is CSVFGVSTDTQYF. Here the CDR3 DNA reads TGCAGTGTTTTCGGAGTTAGCACAGATACGCAGTATTTT.

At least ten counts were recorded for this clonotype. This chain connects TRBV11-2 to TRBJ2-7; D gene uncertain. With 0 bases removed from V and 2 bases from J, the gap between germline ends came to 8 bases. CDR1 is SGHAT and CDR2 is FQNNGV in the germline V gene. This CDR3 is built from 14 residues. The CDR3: CASSLDLGTYEQYV. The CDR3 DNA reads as TGTGCCAGCAGCTTAGATTTAGGTACCTACGAGCAGTACGTC.

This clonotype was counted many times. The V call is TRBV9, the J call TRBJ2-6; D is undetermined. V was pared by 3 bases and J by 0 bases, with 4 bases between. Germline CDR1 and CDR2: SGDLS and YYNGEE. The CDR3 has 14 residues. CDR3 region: CASSAYSGANVLTF. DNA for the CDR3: TGTGCCAGCAGCGCCTACTCTGGGGCCAACGTCCTGACTTTC. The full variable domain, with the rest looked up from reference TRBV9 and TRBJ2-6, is DSGVTQTPKHLITATGQRVTLRCSPRSGDLSVYWYQQSLDQGLQFLIQYYNGEERAKGNILERFSAQQFPDLHSELNLSSLELGDSALYFCASSAYSGANVLTFGAGSRLTVL.

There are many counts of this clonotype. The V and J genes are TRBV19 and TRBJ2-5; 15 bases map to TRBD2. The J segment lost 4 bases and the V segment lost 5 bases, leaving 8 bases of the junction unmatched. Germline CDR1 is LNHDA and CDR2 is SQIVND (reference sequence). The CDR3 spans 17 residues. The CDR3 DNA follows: TGTGCCAGTAGTCCTCAGGGACTAGCGGGAGGTCGAGAGACCCAGTACTTC. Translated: CASSPQGLAGGRETQYF.

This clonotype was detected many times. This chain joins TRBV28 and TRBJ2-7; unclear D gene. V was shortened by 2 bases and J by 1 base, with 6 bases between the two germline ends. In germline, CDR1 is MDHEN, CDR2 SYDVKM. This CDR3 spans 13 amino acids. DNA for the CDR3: TGTGCCAGCAGTTTAGTGGGTTCCTACGAGCAGTACGTC. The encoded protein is CASSLVGSYEQYV.

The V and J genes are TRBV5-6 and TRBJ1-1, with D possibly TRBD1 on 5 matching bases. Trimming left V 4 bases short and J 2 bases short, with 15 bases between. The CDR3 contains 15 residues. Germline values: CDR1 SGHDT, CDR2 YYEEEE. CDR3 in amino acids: CASSQPTTVNTEAFF. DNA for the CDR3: TGTGCCAGCAGCCAACCAACGACAGTAAACACTGAAGCTTTCTTT. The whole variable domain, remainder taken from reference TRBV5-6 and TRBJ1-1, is DAGVTQSPTHLIKTRGQQVTLRCSPKSGHDTVSWYQQALGQGPQFIFQYYEEEERQRGNFPDRFSGHQFPNYSSELNVNALLLGDSALYLCASSQPTTVNTEAFFGQGTRLTVV.

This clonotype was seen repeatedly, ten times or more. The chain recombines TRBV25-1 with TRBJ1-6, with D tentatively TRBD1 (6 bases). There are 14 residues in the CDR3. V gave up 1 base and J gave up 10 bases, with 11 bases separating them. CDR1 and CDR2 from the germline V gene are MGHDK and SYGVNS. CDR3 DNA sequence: TGTGCCAGCAGTGAATTGTGGGGGCGGTCACCCCTCCACTTT. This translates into CASSELWGRSPLHF.

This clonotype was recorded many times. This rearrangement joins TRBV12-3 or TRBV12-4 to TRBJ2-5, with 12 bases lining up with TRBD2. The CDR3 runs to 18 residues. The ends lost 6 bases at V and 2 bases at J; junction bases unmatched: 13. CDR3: CASRRRLAGEGDQETQYF. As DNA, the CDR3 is TGTGCCAGCAGACGACGACTAGCGGGAGAAGGGGATCAAGAGACCCAGTACTTC.

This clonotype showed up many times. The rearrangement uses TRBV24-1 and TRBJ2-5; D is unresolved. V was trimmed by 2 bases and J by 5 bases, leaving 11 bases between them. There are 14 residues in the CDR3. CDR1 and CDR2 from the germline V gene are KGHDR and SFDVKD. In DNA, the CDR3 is TGTGCCACCAGTGATTCTTATCCCCCCGAGACCCAGTACTTC. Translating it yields CATSDSYPPETQYF.

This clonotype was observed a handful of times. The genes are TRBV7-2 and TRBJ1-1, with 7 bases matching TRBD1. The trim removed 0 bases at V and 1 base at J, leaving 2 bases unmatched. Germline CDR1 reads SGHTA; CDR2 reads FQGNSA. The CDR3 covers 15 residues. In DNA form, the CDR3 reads TGTGCCAGCAGCTTAGCAAGGGGGCGGAACACTGAAGCTTTCTTT. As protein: CASSLARGRNTEAFF.

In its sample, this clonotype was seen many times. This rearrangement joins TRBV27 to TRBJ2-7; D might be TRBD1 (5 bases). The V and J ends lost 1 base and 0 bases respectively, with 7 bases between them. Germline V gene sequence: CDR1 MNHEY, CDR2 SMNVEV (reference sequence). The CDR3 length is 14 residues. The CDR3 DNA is TGTGCCAGCAGTTTATACGACAGCTCCTACGAGCAGTACTTC. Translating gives CASSLYDSSYEQYF.

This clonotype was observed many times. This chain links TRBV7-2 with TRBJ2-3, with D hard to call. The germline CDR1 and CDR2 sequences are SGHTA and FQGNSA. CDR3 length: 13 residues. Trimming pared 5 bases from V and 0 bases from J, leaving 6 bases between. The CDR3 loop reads CASSNPSTDTQYF. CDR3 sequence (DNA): TGTGCCAGCAGCAACCCGAGCACAGATACGCAGTATTTT.

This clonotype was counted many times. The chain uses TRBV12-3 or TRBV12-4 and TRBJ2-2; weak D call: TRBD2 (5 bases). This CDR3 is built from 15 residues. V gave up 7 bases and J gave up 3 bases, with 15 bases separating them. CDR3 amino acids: CASTRGGRYTGELFF. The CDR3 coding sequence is TGTGCCAGCACCCGGGGTGGCAGGTACACCGGGGAGCTGTTTTTT.

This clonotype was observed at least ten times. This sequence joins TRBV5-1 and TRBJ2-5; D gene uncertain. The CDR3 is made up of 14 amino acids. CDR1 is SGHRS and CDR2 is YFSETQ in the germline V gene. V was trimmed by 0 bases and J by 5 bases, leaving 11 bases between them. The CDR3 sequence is CASSLGRRRETQYF. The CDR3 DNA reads TGCGCCAGCAGCTTGGGACGGCGCAGGGAGACCCAGTACTTC.

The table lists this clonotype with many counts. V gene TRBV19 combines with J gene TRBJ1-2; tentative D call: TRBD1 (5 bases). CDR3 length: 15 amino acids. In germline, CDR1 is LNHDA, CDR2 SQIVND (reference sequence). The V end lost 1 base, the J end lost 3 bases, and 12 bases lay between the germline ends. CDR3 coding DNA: TGTGCCAGTAGTATAGCTGGGAGGGGCGACTATGGCTACACCTTC. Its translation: CASSIAGRGDYGYTF.

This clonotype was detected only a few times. The CDR3 nucleotides are TGTGCCAGCAGCTTCCTCGGACGGTGGGACGAGCAGTACTTC. Residues: CASSFLGRWDEQYF. The chain has TRBV12-3 or TRBV12-4 and TRBJ2-7; D gene ambiguous. Trimming shortened V by 6 bases and J by 5 bases, and 17 bases separated the two germline ends. This CDR3 region has 14 residues.